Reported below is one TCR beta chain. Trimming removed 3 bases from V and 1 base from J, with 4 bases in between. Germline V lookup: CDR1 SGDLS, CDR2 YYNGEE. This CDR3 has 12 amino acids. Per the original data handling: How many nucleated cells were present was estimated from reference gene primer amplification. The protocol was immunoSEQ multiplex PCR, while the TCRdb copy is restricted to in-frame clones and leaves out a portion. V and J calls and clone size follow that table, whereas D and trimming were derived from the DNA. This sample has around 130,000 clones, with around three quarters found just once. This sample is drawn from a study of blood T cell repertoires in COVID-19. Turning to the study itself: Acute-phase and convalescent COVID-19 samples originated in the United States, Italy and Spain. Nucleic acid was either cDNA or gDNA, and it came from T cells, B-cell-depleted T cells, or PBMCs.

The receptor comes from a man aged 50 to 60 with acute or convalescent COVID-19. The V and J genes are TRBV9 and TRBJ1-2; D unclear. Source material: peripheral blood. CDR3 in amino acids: CASSDSNYGYTF. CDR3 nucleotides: TGTGCCAGCAGCGACAGTAACTATGGCTACACCTTC.